Listed here is a single T cell receptor beta chain. The sample comes from a study of T cell responses to AZD1222 COVID-19 vaccine. Generated by immunoSEQ multiplex PCR, the TCRdb table keeps only in-frame clones and is missing some. Found here are approximately 140,000 clones, about 94% of them singletons; the top ten hold 5.4%. With V trimmed by 7 bases and J by 2 bases, 12 bases remained unmatched. The CDR3 is 16 residues long. CDR1 and CDR2 (germline): MNHNY, SVGAGI (reference sequence). This chain joins TRBV6-6 and TRBJ2-5; TRBD2 aligns across 8 bases. This TCR was sampled from an adult in good health. Here the sequenced sample was peripheral blood, taken on day 0 of AZD1222 vaccination. Here the CDR3 reads CASNLYGGASQETQYF. In nucleotides, the CDR3 is TGTGCCAGCAACCTATACGGGGGGGCATCGCAAGAGACCCAGTACTTC.